Listed here is a single TCR beta chain. This clone's antigen is unknown. Base qualities are not at hand, and no much larger clone is one base apart. This specimen comes from a study of blood T cell repertoires in COVID-19 (dated by TCRdb to 2018 to 2021). Concerning the study at large: Samples from collaborators originated in the United States, Italy and Spain and spanned both the acute and convalescent phases of COVID-19. Subjects who had been exposed to COVID-19, were actively infected with it, or had recovered from it provided the deeply sampled blood TCRbeta repertoires that made up the dataset. The prospective study material was composed of cDNA or gDNA derived from T cells, B-cell-depleted T cells, or PBMCs. A freely available public database, intended as a resource for researchers studying the immune response to SARS-CoV-2, is where the repertoires were released. The samples were drawn from two sources: the first 160 participants of the ongoing ImmuneRACE study, and 1,000 to 1,500 subjects contributed by 6 global collaborators. A de-identified subject ID, COVID-19 status, age in years and sex were almost always included in the sample metadata. HLA class I and class II types, where available, came from metadata supplied by the sample provider rather than from assay-based typing.

V and J are truncated by 4 bases and 4 bases respectively, leaving an intervening sequence of 8 bases. CDR1 and CDR2, looked up from the germline V gene, are MRHNA and SNTAGT. The CDR3, from cysteine to phenylalanine, totals 14 residues. Only the CDR3 part of the read is kept: 42 bases, read in frame from the first base. TCRbeta CDR3 regions were amplified from genomic DNA using the immunoSEQ Assay, a bias-controlled multiplex PCR. The study's own analysis went as follows. Nucleated cell counts per sample were estimated from amplification of reference gene primers within the assay. To quantify the absolute abundance of each unique TCRbeta CDR3 rearrangement, sequence reads were collapsed and filtered. Productive Simpson clonality was computed per sample as the square root of Simpson's diversity index over productive rearrangements. The table comes from immuneACCESS by way of TCRdb, which keeps in-frame sequences with V and J called. Part of the clones is missing from these tables; in studies checked, under half for an unresolved V gene and the rest for unknown reasons. V, J and clone size reflect that table, while D and trimming were determined from the DNA. Counted in this sample were around 75,000 clones; 85% to 90% of them appeared once. The top ten hold roughly 0.58% of the sample.

Collaborating institutions collected whole blood in K2EDTA tubes following their own protocols. For TCRbeta analysis, collaborator samples were shipped as frozen whole blood, as isolated PBMCs, or as DNA extracted from either sample type. The paper as a whole reports these results and caveats: Clinical and demographic metadata were provided uncurated, with the amount varying by source and participant.

Sequencing was done on a sample of peripheral blood. The receptor chain draws on TRBV6-4 and TRBJ2-6; no D gene can be assigned with confidence. The receptor was isolated from a man aged 60 to 69 with acute or convalescent COVID-19. The CDR3: CASSVVGGANVLTF. The sequenced DNA: TGTGCCAGCAGTGTTGTCGGGGGGGCCAACGTCCTGACTTTC.